Listed here are 6 T cell receptor beta chains from one sample, sequenced in a study of radiation and T cells in renal cell carcinoma. The time point here: blood 4 weeks post-SBRT, at nephrectomy. Treatment defined: 15 Gy SBRT to primary tumor, nephrectomy 4 weeks later. Method: immunoSEQ multiplex PCR; TCRdb's copy keeps in-frame clones and lacks some. The table lists around 64,000 clones, about three quarters of them singletons. This material consisted of blood, taken from a patient whose treatment included radiotherapy and nephrectomy. All receptors derive from a man aged 55 to 70 with renal cell carcinoma.

The rearrangement links TRBV11-3 to TRBJ2-3; 8 positions match TRBD2. The ends lost 5 bases at V and 0 bases at J; junction bases unmatched: 4. Germline V lookup: CDR1 SGHNT, CDR2 YENEEA. The CDR3 is 15 amino acids. The CDR3 region has the DNA TGTGCCAGCAGCCAACTAGCGGAGAGCACAGATACGCAGTATTTT. As protein: CASSQLAESTDTQYF.

The rearrangement joins TRBV5-8 to TRBJ1-6, with D unresolved. Germline V lookup: CDR1 SGHTS, CDR2 YDEGEE. CDR3 length: 16 amino acids. Trimming pared 0 bases from V and 6 bases from J, leaving 13 bases between. Here the CDR3 DNA reads TGTGCCAGCAGCTTGGTTGACTGGGGAGGTAATTCACCCCTCCACTTT. This sequence encodes CASSLVDWGGNSPLHF.

The rearrangement joins TRBV11-3 to TRBJ2-3, with 7 bases that match TRBD1. The V segment lost 5 bases and the J segment 7 bases; nucleotides outside the gene matches: 12. CDR1 and CDR2 (germline): SGHNT, YENEEA. The CDR3 sequence is 15 residues long. CDR3: CASSPGQGELYTQYF. CDR3 sequence (DNA): TGTGCCAGCAGCCCCGGCCAGGGGGAGTTATATACGCAGTATTTT.

The J gene is TRBJ1-2, the V gene TRBV7-3; D is perhaps TRBD1 (5 bases). Germline lookup yields CDR1 SGHTA and CDR2 FQGTGA. This CDR3 has 15 amino acids. Trimming shortened V by 5 bases and J by 4 bases, and 17 bases separated the two germline ends. The CDR3: CASSPGTPEVYGYTF. CDR3 DNA sequence: TGTGCCAGCAGCCCCGGGACCCCGGAGGTCTATGGCTACACCTTC.

V usage is TRBV5-1 and J usage is TRBJ2-3; maybe TRBD1 (6 bases). The CDR3 is 15 amino acids. Germline V gene sequence: CDR1 SGHRS, CDR2 YFSETQ. The ends were cut back, 4 bases at V and 2 bases at J, with 14 bases in the middle. The CDR3 DNA reads as TGCGCCAGCAGCGAAGGACAGTTATCCACAGATACGCAGTATTTT. This sequence encodes CASSEGQLSTDTQYF.

The chain has TRBV27 and TRBJ1-2, with D uncertain. The CDR3 is made up of 13 amino acids. Germline V lookup: CDR1 MNHEY, CDR2 SMNVEV (reference sequence). V shed 4 bases and J shed 2 bases, with 8 bases lying between them. The CDR3 reads CASSSAGNYGYTF. In DNA, the CDR3 is TGTGCCAGCAGTTCGGCAGGAAACTATGGCTACACCTTC.